The rows below give T cell receptor beta chains drawn from one sample of a study of blood T cell repertoires in COVID-19. TCRdb's copy holds only in-frame clones and misses some; the assay was immunoSEQ multiplex PCR. The sample shows 250,000 or so clones, about 91% of them seen only once. Source material: peripheral blood. These receptors all stem from a woman aged 25 to 45 with COVID-19, enrolled during active disease. Each CDR3 is given with its conserved first and last residue. The D gene is left open where the match is weak. Clone sizes are given selectively: once, few, many, or a class where the clone is expanded.

TRBV5-1	few	TRBJ2-2	TRBD2	CASSFPGLAGGSVTGELFF	TGCGCCAGCAGCTTCCCGGGACTAGCGGGAGGGTCTGTCACCGGGGAGCTGTTTTTT
TRBV29-1	-	TRBJ1-2	-	CSVGTTGAKNYGYTF	TGCAGCGTGGGGACGACAGGCGCCAAGAACTATGGCTACACCTTC
TRBV9	-	TRBJ1-1	TRBD1	CASSEQGGSDLGTEAFF	TGTGCCAGCAGCGAGCAGGGGGGAAGTGATTTGGGAACTGAAGCTTTCTTT
TRBV2	-	TRBJ1-1	-	CASFGLRSNTEAFF	TGTGCCAGCTTCGGTTTACGATCTAACACTGAAGCTTTCTTT
TRBV21-1	-	TRBJ2-7	-	CASSNRGLPYEQYF	TGTGCCAGCAGCAACCGGGGACTACCCTACGAGCAGTACTTC
TRBV4-1	-	TRBJ1-6	TRBD1	CASSRTGTGSPLHF	TGCGCCAGCAGCCGGACAGGGACGGGTTCACCCCTCCACTTT
TRBV28	-	TRBJ1-5	TRBD1	CASSLRGHVYSNQPQHF	TGTGCCAGCAGTTTAAGGGGGCACGTCTATAGCAATCAGCCCCAGCATTTT
TRBV4-3	-	TRBJ2-3	-	CASSQARQGSDTQYF	TGCGCCAGCAGCCAAGCCAGGCAGGGATCAGATACGCAGTATTTT
TRBV19	-	TRBJ2-5	TRBD1	CASTLQGAGETQYF	TGTGCCAGTACCCTCCAGGGGGCTGGGGAGACCCAGTACTTC
TRBV10-2	-	TRBJ2-1	TRBD2	CASSDNPLAGPQFF	TGCGCCAGCAGTGACAATCCATTAGCGGGACCACAGTTCTTC
TRBV9	-	TRBJ2-3	TRBD2	CASSPHLGLAGTDTQYF	TGTGCCAGCAGCCCCCACTTGGGACTAGCGGGCACAGATACGCAGTATTTT